One and the same sample provided the 21 T cell receptor beta chains below, sequenced in a study of cytomegalovirus exposure and HLA in healthy donors. Vbeta (60) and Jbeta (13) primers were used in the PCR. Sequencing was performed with immunoSEQ multiplex PCR; in TCRdb, only in-frame clones are kept and a portion is missing. The profile covers 150,000 to 200,000 clones, with 82% appearing a single time and roughly 0.8% taken by the ten largest. The sequencing input was PBMCs. These TCRs come from a woman aged 18-29 years in good health and CMV-seronegative.

This clone is a singleton in its sample. The V call is TRBV5-1, the J call TRBJ2-1, with 8 bases lining up with TRBD2. The V gene's germline CDR1 is SGHRS and CDR2 YFSETQ. Trimming at V came to 3 bases and at J to 5 bases, leaving 10 bases not matched to a gene. The CDR3 runs 16 residues. The CDR3 here is CASSSRGTSIDNEQFF. Written as DNA, the CDR3 is TGCGCCAGCAGCTCCCGGGGGACTAGTATAGACAATGAGCAGTTCTTC.

The chain recombines TRBV6-1 with TRBJ2-1; D not resolved. V was shortened by 1 base and J by 4 bases, with 11 bases between the two germline ends. Looked up from germline, CDR1 is MNHNS and CDR2 is SASEGT. The CDR3 has 15 residues. CDR3 residues: CASSEEIGPYNEQFF. CDR3 DNA sequence: TGTGCCAGCAGTGAAGAGATTGGCCCATACAATGAGCAGTTCTTC.

The genes are TRBV7-3 and TRBJ2-3; 9 positions agree with TRBD2. This CDR3 region has 16 residues. Germline V gives CDR1 SGHTA, CDR2 FQGTGA. Germline trimming cut 0 bases from V and 6 bases from J; bases unmatched to any gene: 7. The CDR3 bases are TGTGCCAGCAGCTTAACGGGGCGGGAGGGATACGATACGCAGTATTTT. It yields the protein CASSLTGREGYDTQYF.

V gene TRBV6-5 combines with J gene TRBJ2-5; TRBD1 aligns across 9 bases. The assigned J gene may be wrong: the sequence end matches TRBJ2-7 better. The germline V gene has CDR1 MNHEY and CDR2 SVGAGI. The CDR3 runs 15 residues. The CDR3 region is CASSYSTGGFYEQYF. The CDR3, as DNA: TGTGCCAGCAGTTACTCGACAGGGGGTTTCTACGAGCAGTACTTC.

This sequence joins TRBV7-6 and TRBJ2-5, with D possibly being TRBD2 (5 bases). Germline CDR1 SGHVS, CDR2 FNYEAQ. V lost 1 base and J lost 1, with 10 bases in between. This CDR3 has 15 residues. DNA for the CDR3: TGTGCCAGCAGCTTAGTTCCTAGCAGCCAAGAGACCCAGTACTTC. This sequence encodes CASSLVPSSQETQYF.

This clone was seen once. The J gene is TRBJ2-3, the V gene TRBV28; maybe TRBD2 (6 bases). CDR1 is MDHEN, CDR2 SYDVKM, per germline. CDR3 length: 12 residues. The germline V and J ends were trimmed by 6 bases and 10 bases, with 14 bases remaining between them. The CDR3 coding sequence is TGTGCCAGCAGCGCGGGACTCCCATCGCAGTATTTT. Amino acids: CASSAGLPSQYF.

The rearrangement links TRBV5-1 to TRBJ2-1; a possible D gene is TRBD1 (6 bases). V was cut by 0 bases and J by 7 bases, with 14 bases left in between. This CDR3 has 15 residues. CDR1 and CDR2 from the germline V gene are SGHRS and YFSETQ. In nucleotides, the CDR3 is TGCGCCAGCAGCTTGGTGGCAGGGGATTGGAATGAGCAGTTCTTC. It yields the protein CASSLVAGDWNEQFF. The whole variable domain, remainder taken from reference TRBV5-1 and TRBJ2-1, is KAGVTQTPRYLIKTRGQQVTLSCSPISGHRSVSWYQQTPGQGLQFLFEYFSETQRNKGNFPGRFSGRQFSNSRSEMNVSTLELGDSALYLCASSLVAGDWNEQFFGPGTRLTVL.

The chain couples TRBV2 to TRBJ2-5; weak D call: TRBD2 (5 bases). This CDR3 is 16 amino acids long. From germline, CDR1 is SNHLY and CDR2 FYNNEI. The V end lost 5 bases, the J end lost 5 bases, and 21 bases lay between the germline ends. CDR3 DNA sequence: TGTGCCAGCAGTAGGCTAGCCCCCCTTACTTTGGAGACCCAGTACTTC. Translation: CASSRLAPLTLETQYF.

The chain uses TRBV4-2 and TRBJ1-1; 7 nucleotides line up with TRBD1. The germline V gene has CDR1 LGHNA and CDR2 YNFKEQ. The CDR3 has 14 residues. V trimming: 4 bases; J trimming: 5 bases; junction bases outside the gene matches: 7. DNA for the CDR3: TGTGCCAGCAGCCTCGCAGGGGGTTCAACTGAAGCTTTCTTT. It codes for CASSLAGGSTEAFF.

The chain is built from TRBV4-1 and TRBJ2-1; D is perhaps TRBD1 (5 bases). Looked up from germline, CDR1 is MGHRA and CDR2 is YSYEKL. The CDR3 has 16 residues. Trimming shortened V by 2 bases and J by 2 bases, and 13 bases separated the two germline ends. Here the CDR3 DNA reads TGCGCCAGCAGCCAAACAGACAGTCCAACCTACAATGAGCAGTTCTTC. Translating gives CASSQTDSPTYNEQFF.

Only a few counts were recorded for this clone. The chain has TRBV19 and TRBJ2-7, with a possible D match to TRBD1 (6 bases). Germline loops: CDR1 LNHDA, CDR2 SQIVND (reference sequence). V lost 6 bases and J lost 0, with 12 bases in between. This CDR3 spans 14 amino acids. CDR3 bases: TGTGCCAGTAGCCAACAGGGATTCTCCTACGAGCAGTACTTC. Translation gives CASSQQGFSYEQYF.

The CDR3 loop is CATSSDRGRTGELFF. DNA of the CDR3: TGTGCCACCAGCAGCGACAGGGGTCGGACCGGGGAGCTGTTTTTT. This chain links TRBV15 with TRBJ2-2; 8 bases agree with TRBD1. The length of the CDR3 is 15 residues. V lost 3 bases to trimming and J lost 5 bases; unmatched junction nucleotides: 5. Germline V lookup: CDR1 LNHNV, CDR2 YYDKDF (reference sequence).

The chain couples TRBV2 to TRBJ1-5; D not resolved. The length of the CDR3 is 13 residues. V dropped 4 bases and J dropped 5 bases, with 9 bases sitting between them. Looked up from germline, CDR1 is SNHLY and CDR2 is FYNNEI. DNA of the CDR3: TGTGCCAGCAGTGCAATAGAGGATCAGCCCCAGCATTTT. Protein product: CASSAIEDQPQHF.

The chain is built from TRBV19 and TRBJ1-1; weak D call: TRBD1 (6 bases). Germline V CDR1 and CDR2: LNHDA, SQIVND (reference sequence). The CDR3 has 12 residues. V shed 4 bases and J shed 4 bases, with 7 bases lying between them. In nucleotides, the CDR3 is TGTGCCAGTAGTAAACAGGGCACTGAAGCTTTCTTT. Amino acids: CASSKQGTEAFF.

This chain uses TRBV7-9 with TRBJ2-1, with 7 positions matching TRBD1. The CDR3 extends over 16 amino acids. Germline CDR1 and CDR2: SEHNR and FQNEAQ (reference sequence). V was clipped by 1 base and J by 0 bases; unmatched bases: 3. CDR3 coding DNA: TGTGCCAGCAGCTTAGGACAGGGCGGCTCCTACAATGAGCAGTTCTTC. It encodes CASSLGQGGSYNEQFF.

The sample holds a few counts of this clone. The chain carries TRBV10-2 and TRBJ2-7; no firm D call. V gave up 6 bases and J gave up 4 bases, with 7 bases separating them. CDR3 length equals 11 residues. CDR1 is WSHSY, CDR2 SAAADI, per germline. This CDR3 reads CASSPSYEQYF. CDR3 sequence (DNA): TGCGCCAGCAGCCCGTCTTACGAGCAGTACTTC.

The chain combines TRBV19 with TRBJ2-3; D remains unclear. CDR3 length: 13 residues. Trimming left V 7 bases short and J 1 base short, with 9 bases between. The V gene's germline CDR1 is LNHDA and CDR2 SQIVND (reference sequence). The CDR3 region has the DNA TGTGCCAGTAATCTGGGCCGCACAGATACGCAGTATTTT. Its protein product is CASNLGRTDTQYF.

This clone was observed a single time. The chain carries TRBV2 and TRBJ1-5; D is undetermined. The length of the CDR3 is 15 residues. Trimming shortened V by 0 bases and J by 6 bases, and 12 bases separated the two germline ends. CDR1 SNHLY and CDR2 FYNNEI come from the germline V gene. In DNA, the CDR3 is TGTGCCAGCAGTGAAGCGGGGAGGGCGGGTCAGCCCCAGCATTTT. Translation: CASSEAGRAGQPQHF.

This sequence joins TRBV27 and TRBJ2-7; D unclear. The CDR3 extends over 14 amino acids. V was cut by 6 bases and J by 2 bases, with 14 bases left in between. The germline V gene has CDR1 MNHEY and CDR2 SMNVEV (reference sequence). CDR3 protein: CASSRRKETYEQYF. The CDR3 DNA sequence: TGTGCCAGCAGCCGCCGTAAGGAGACCTACGAGCAGTACTTC.

This chain uses TRBV7-6 with TRBJ2-3; TRBD2 aligns across 10 bases. The junction had 3 bases not matched to a gene; V was cut back by 5 bases and J by 1 base. Germline values: CDR1 SGHVS, CDR2 FNYEAQ. This CDR3 has 15 residues. The CDR3 DNA is TGTGCCAGCAGCCAAGCGGGGGGGCGCACAGATACGCAGTATTTT. Protein: CASSQAGGRTDTQYF.

This rearrangement joins TRBV28 to TRBJ2-7, with 10 bases that match TRBD2. The germline CDR1 and CDR2 sequences are MDHEN and SYDVKM. Germline trimming cut 4 bases from V and 2 bases from J; bases unmatched to any gene: 5. The CDR3 sequence is 15 residues long. CDR3 residues: CASSSPGLAPYEQYF. CDR3 DNA sequence: TGTGCCAGCAGTTCCCCGGGACTAGCGCCCTACGAGCAGTACTTC.